This entry lists 29 T cell receptor beta chains sequenced from one sample in a study of cytomegalovirus exposure and HLA in healthy donors (TCRdb year 2017). The library was prepared using the immunoSEQ multiplex PCR assay. The table comes from immuneACCESS by way of TCRdb, which keeps in-frame sequences with V and J called. Part of the clones is missing from these tables; in studies checked, under half for an unresolved V gene and the rest for unknown reasons. The sample table contains some 110,000 clones; only one count was recorded for approximately 88% of them. Of the sample, about 1.7% is held by the ten largest clones. The sequenced sample was PBMCs. Receptors were obtained from a young man in good health and CMV-seronegative.

The J gene is TRBJ2-1, the V gene TRBV11-3; D is unresolved. Trimming took off 8 bases at V and 7 bases at J, with 18 bases between the two ends. The CDR3 has 14 amino acids. Germline-derived CDR1 and CDR2 are SGHNT and YENEEA. The CDR3 DNA sequence: TGTGCCAGCGGCTACCCTTTGGCCCAAAATGAGCAGTTCTTC. Its translation: CASGYPLAQNEQFF. The variable domain in full, with the rest retrieved from reference TRBV11-3 and TRBJ2-1, is EAGVVQSPRYKIIEKKQPVAFWCNPISGHNTLYWYLQNLGQGPELLIRYENEEAVDDSQLPKDRFSAERLKGVDSTLKIQPAELGDSAVYLCASGYPLAQNEQFFGPGTRLTVL.

This clone was recorded only once. The chain recombines TRBV6-5 with TRBJ1-1; unclear D gene. The V and J ends lost 6 bases and 4 bases respectively, with 12 bases between them. CDR3 length equals 13 residues. Germline CDR1 is MNHEY and CDR2 is SVGAGI. This chain's CDR3 is CASRKIKLTEAFF. The CDR3 DNA is TGTGCCAGCAGAAAAATAAAGCTCACTGAAGCTTTCTTT.

This chain links TRBV19 with TRBJ2-1; D remains ambiguous. This CDR3 region has 11 residues. CDR1 and CDR2 (germline): LNHDA, SQIVND (reference sequence). V was shortened by 10 bases and J by 7 bases, with 11 bases between the two germline ends. The CDR3 spells CATYSRNEQFF. CDR3 DNA sequence: TGTGCCACGTACTCTAGAAATGAGCAGTTCTTC.

This chain's CDR3 is CASSQDGQGNQPQHF. The CDR3 DNA sequence: TGTGCCAGCAGCCAGGACGGACAGGGTAATCAGCCCCAGCATTTT. V gene TRBV4-2 combines with J gene TRBJ1-5; TRBD1 matches 8 bases. Trimming at V came to 3 bases and at J to 4 bases, leaving 5 bases not matched to a gene. Germline CDR1 LGHNA, CDR2 YNFKEQ. The CDR3 sequence is 15 residues long.

The chain uses TRBV7-6 and TRBJ1-4, with D unresolved. The CDR3 spans 16 residues. Germline lookup yields CDR1 SGHVS and CDR2 FNYEAQ. Trimming stripped 1 base from V and 3 bases from J, with 12 bases between. CDR3 DNA sequence: TGTGCCAGCAGCTTAGGGACGGGAATCCCTAATGAAAAACTGTTTTTT. It codes for CASSLGTGIPNEKLFF.

The V and J genes are TRBV28 and TRBJ2-3, with 12 bases identical to TRBD2. Germline CDR1 MDHEN, CDR2 SYDVKM. Trimming cost V 8 bases and J 7 bases; bases outside gene matches: 10. CDR3 length: 15 residues. The CDR3 DNA follows: TGTGCCAGCGGGGCTAGCGGGGGGGCTGGTCATACGCAGTATTTT. Protein product: CASGASGGAGHTQYF.

The chain recombines TRBV7-2 with TRBJ2-7; 12 nucleotides agree with TRBD2. This CDR3 comprises 15 residues. V shed 5 bases, J shed 4 bases, and the junction held 6 bases outside the gene matches. Germline V gives CDR1 SGHTA, CDR2 FQGNSA. CDR3 bases: TGTGCCAGCAGCCAAGGGACTAGCGGGTCTTACGAGCAGTACTTC. Its protein product is CASSQGTSGSYEQYF.

The chain recombines TRBV6-5 with TRBJ1-6, with no clear D. Germline V gene lookup returns CDR1 MNHEY and CDR2 SVGAGI. The CDR3 runs to 12 residues. The V end lost 2 bases, the J end lost 9 bases, and 5 bases lay between the germline ends. The CDR3 loop is CASSYIGSPLHF. CDR3 sequence (DNA): TGTGCCAGCAGTTACATCGGTTCACCCCTCCACTTT.

The genes are TRBV7-8 and TRBJ1-4; 8 nucleotides match TRBD1. The CDR3 extends over 16 amino acids. The V gene end was trimmed by 3 bases and the J gene end by 8 bases; junction bases not matched to a gene: 11. Germline CDR1 is SGHVS and CDR2 is FQNEAQ. CDR3 sequence reads: CASSLRRDRLPEKLFF. DNA for the CDR3: TGTGCCAGCAGCTTGAGGCGGGACAGGCTACCCGAAAAACTGTTTTTT.

V and J are TRBV28 and TRBJ1-5; D gene uncertain. Germline V CDR1 and CDR2: MDHEN, SYDVKM. The CDR3 is 13 residues long. The germline V and J ends were trimmed by 11 bases and 5 bases, with 16 bases remaining between them. DNA for the CDR3: TGTGCCTCCTACTCTGGTCGTTATCAGCCCCAGCATTTT. This sequence encodes CASYSGRYQPQHF.

The chain links TRBV6-1 to TRBJ2-3; 12 nucleotides line up with TRBD2. The CDR3 contains 15 residues. With V trimmed by 3 bases and J by 8 bases, 6 bases remained unmatched. CDR1 is MNHNS and CDR2 is SASEGT in the germline V gene. The CDR3 region is CASSDLMGLAGTQYF. The CDR3 DNA reads as TGTGCCAGCAGTGATCTGATGGGACTAGCGGGTACGCAGTATTTT.

J is TRBJ2-1 and V is TRBV28; D is possibly TRBD1 (6 bases). The germline CDR1 and CDR2 sequences are MDHEN and SYDVKM. This CDR3 has 15 amino acids. With 6 bases removed from V and 5 bases from J, the gap between germline ends came to 17 bases. This CDR3 is CASSLSGHLNNEQFF. CDR3 in DNA: TGTGCCAGCAGCCTCTCGGGACACCTCAACAATGAGCAGTTCTTC. The full variable domain, with the rest looked up from reference TRBV28 and TRBJ2-1, is DVKVTQSSRYLVKRTGEKVFLECVQDMDHENMFWYRQDPGLGLRLIYFSYDVKMKEKGDIPEGYSVSREKKERFSLILESASTNQTSMYLCASSLSGHLNNEQFFGPGTRLTVL.

This chain links TRBV30 with TRBJ2-7, with TRBD1 matching 7 bases. CDR3 size: 14 residues. The germline gives CDR1 GTSNPN, CDR2 SVGIG (reference sequence). V shed 8 bases and J 6 bases; nucleotides not matched to a gene: 16. The CDR3 protein is CAGQPSDRYSEQYF. As DNA, the CDR3 is TGTGCCGGCCAACCCTCGGACAGGTACAGCGAGCAGTACTTC.

In DNA form, the CDR3 reads TGCGCCAGCAGCCAACAAACTAGCGGGACCACCGGGGAGCTGTTTTTT. Protein: CASSQQTSGTTGELFF. The chain recombines TRBV4-1 with TRBJ2-2; 10 bases fit TRBD2. The V segment lost 2 bases and the J segment 4 bases; nucleotides outside the gene matches: 4. This CDR3 region has 16 residues. CDR1 is MGHRA, CDR2 YSYEKL, per germline.

The chain links TRBV5-1 to TRBJ1-2, with TRBD1 identical over 8 bases. Trimming removed 4 bases from V and 7 bases from J; junction bases left unmatched: 9. Germline loops: CDR1 SGHRS, CDR2 YFSETQ. This CDR3 spans 14 amino acids. The CDR3 bases are TGCGCCAGCAGCCGGGAGGACAGGGTTTCTGGCTACACCTTC. Translated: CASSREDRVSGYTF.

The chain carries TRBV28 and TRBJ1-4; the D is unclear. V lost 1 base to trimming and J lost 8 bases, with 8 bases between them. This CDR3 comprises 13 residues. CDR1 is MDHEN, CDR2 SYDVKM, per germline. The CDR3 nucleotides are TGTGCCAGCAGTTTATTGGTCGGGGAAAAACTGTTTTTT. Its protein is CASSLLVGEKLFF.

This clone has a handful of counts. The J gene is TRBJ1-3, the V gene TRBV30; no reliable D call. The V end was cut by 5 bases, the J end by 0 bases, with 11 bases between. Germline loops: CDR1 GTSNPN, CDR2 SVGIG (reference sequence). The CDR3 is 14 amino acids. The DNA of the CDR3 is TGTGCCTGGGAACGGAGTCGCTCTGGAAACACCATATATTTT. Translated, it gives CAWERSRSGNTIYF.

The J gene is TRBJ2-3, the V gene TRBV29-1; 8 bases match TRBD2. Per germline, CDR1 SQVTM and CDR2 ANQGSEA. The CDR3 runs 14 residues. The V and J ends lost 7 bases and 3 bases, in that order; junction bases with no gene match: 9. The CDR3 region has the DNA TGCAGCGCACAAGCGGGAGTCGGGACAGATACGCAGTATTTT. This encodes CSAQAGVGTDTQYF.

This chain joins TRBV10-3 and TRBJ2-7, with 7 bases fitting TRBD1. The ends lost 6 bases at V and 2 bases at J; junction bases unmatched: 4. CDR3 size: 13 residues. Germline CDR1 reads ENHRY; CDR2 reads SYGVKD. In DNA, the CDR3 is TGTGCCATCAGCCGGGACAGTACCTACGAGCAGTACTTC. It codes for CAISRDSTYEQYF.

This clone appeared a few times. The chain has TRBV7-6 and TRBJ2-3, with a tentative D call TRBD1 (6 bases). This CDR3 spans 18 amino acids. V was clipped by 5 bases and J by 4 bases, with 25 bases between them. CDR1 is SGHVS, CDR2 FNYEAQ, per germline. The CDR3 DNA is TGTGCCAGCAGCCTAGAGGCACAGGGCACCATCACGCCAGATACGCAGTATTTT. It yields the protein CASSLEAQGTITPDTQYF.

This chain links TRBV10-2 with TRBJ2-3; 8 nucleotides align to TRBD1. Trimming took 4 bases from V and 0 from J; bases not matched to a gene: 0. This CDR3 is 14 amino acids long. In germline, CDR1 is WSHSY, CDR2 SAAADI. CDR3: CASSGDRSTDTQYF. CDR3 DNA sequence: TGCGCCAGCAGTGGGGACAGGAGCACAGATACGCAGTATTTT.

This chain links TRBV5-8 with TRBJ2-7; 8 bases map to TRBD2. CDR3 length equals 14 residues. J was trimmed by 6 bases and V by 2 bases; bases with no gene match: 7. Germline lookup yields CDR1 SGHTS and CDR2 YDEGEE. In nucleotides, the CDR3 is TGTGCCAGCAGCTTTCCGCGGGGGGCGCCCGAGCAGTACTTC. Translated: CASSFPRGAPEQYF.

This chain links TRBV5-4 with TRBJ2-3; 10 nucleotides line up with TRBD2. There are 17 residues in the CDR3. In germline, CDR1 is SGHNT, CDR2 YYREEE (reference sequence). Unmatched junction bases numbered 7, after V lost 1 base and J lost 2 bases. In DNA, the CDR3 is TGTGCCAGCAGCTTGTACTTAGCGGGGGGATCCACAGATACGCAGTATTTT. Translating gives CASSLYLAGGSTDTQYF. The full variable domain, its missing parts supplied by reference TRBV5-4 and TRBJ2-3, is ETGVTQSPTHLIKTRGQQVTLRCSSQSGHNTVSWYQQALGQGPQFIFQYYREEENGRGNFPPRFSGLQFPNYSSELNVNALELDDSALYLCASSLYLAGGSTDTQYFGPGTRLTVL.

The V and J genes are TRBV27 and TRBJ1-3; the D gene is possibly TRBD1 (6 bases). V lost 3 bases, J lost 1 base, and 13 bases lay in between. CDR1 is MNHEY and CDR2 is SMNVEV in the germline V gene (reference sequence). The CDR3 covers 16 residues. CDR3 loop: CASSFRGPISGNTIYF. The CDR3, as DNA: TGTGCCAGCAGTTTCAGGGGCCCTATTTCTGGAAACACCATATATTTT.

This clone showed up just once. V usage is TRBV19 and J usage is TRBJ2-1; possible D gene TRBD1, 6 bases. Germline CDR1 reads LNHDA; CDR2 reads SQIVND (reference sequence). V was clipped by 7 bases and J by 2 bases, with 15 bases between them. The CDR3 length is 15 residues. The CDR3 spells CASNPTGYTYNEQFF. DNA of the CDR3: TGTGCCAGTAACCCAACAGGGTACACCTACAATGAGCAGTTCTTC.

The chain employs TRBV6-7 and TRBJ1-2; 9 positions match TRBD1. Being an ORF, TRBV6-7 has a function that is uncertain. CDR3 length: 15 residues. The junction had 12 bases not matched to a gene; V was cut back by 5 bases and J by 8 bases. CDR3 sequence (DNA): TGTGCCAGCAGTAATAACCGGGACAGGGCGCGGGGCTACACCTTC. Translating it yields CASSNNRDRARGYTF.

This clone was counted a single time. The chain carries TRBV30 and TRBJ1-4, with D unclear. CDR1 and CDR2 from the germline V gene are GTSNPN and SVGIG (reference sequence). This CDR3 is built from 13 residues. V was pared by 3 bases and J by 5 bases, with 10 bases between. CDR3 bases: TGTGCCTGGAGAGCGAACCAAAATGAAAAACTGTTTTTT. The encoded protein is CAWRANQNEKLFF.

This clone has only one observation. The junction and the germline gene differ at one end; a read error may be behind it. The chain's CDR3 is CASSYSDNSGNTIYF. CDR3 DNA sequence: TGTGCCAGCAGCTACTCGGACAACTCTGGAAACACCATATATTTT. J is TRBJ1-3 and V is TRBV6-6; weak D call: TRBD1 (5 bases). The CDR3 is 15 amino acids. Germline values: CDR1 MNHNY, CDR2 SVGAGI (reference sequence).

The chain links TRBV10-1 to TRBJ2-3; 7 bases fit TRBD2. Trimming took 0 bases from V and 3 from J; bases not matched to a gene: 6. The CDR3 has 16 amino acids. Germline-derived CDR1 and CDR2 are WNHNN and SYGVQD (reference sequence). The chain's CDR3 is CASSESLREFTDTQYF. CDR3 sequence (DNA): TGCGCCAGCAGTGAGTCCTTGCGGGAGTTTACAGATACGCAGTATTTT.